This paragraph covers one T cell receptor beta chain sequence. Its antigen is not known. Whole blood that had not undergone T cell sorting provided the isolated total RNA. The data originate from a study of monozygotic twins with inflammatory bowel disease. General observations from the study: The sharing of clonotypes with others was lower in IBD patients than in healthy twins, especially with disease activity. For IBD, no single strong associated signal or clonotype was supported. Repertoire similarity matched across concordant and discordant twins, perhaps owing to limited power.

TCRdb re-called the 5' RACE reads, yielding one record per CDR3 amino acid sequence without DNA. Its listing shows about 380,000 distinct CDR3 sequences. Germline-derived CDR1 and CDR2 are MNHEY and SVGEGT. The length of the CDR3 is 14 residues. This sequence was found in a human donor with ulcerative colitis or Crohn's disease, or a healthy co-twin of an affected twin (not recorded which). This chain uses TRBV6-2 or TRBV6-3 with TRBJ1-5. Input material: blood. CDR3 region: CASTYLGSDQPQHF.